A single sample is the source of the 20 T cell receptor beta chains below, sequenced in a study of T cell clones after liver transplantation. TCRdb's copy holds only in-frame clones and misses some; the assay was immunoSEQ multiplex PCR. The top ten hold about 8.1% of the sample, which has nearly 55,000 clones, approximately 88% seen once. Specimen: CD4+ T cells from blood, collected before liver transplant. The receptors stem from a human donor who received a liver transplant.

CDR3 protein: CASSMSGGPNTGELFF. The CDR3 DNA is TGTGCCAGTAGTATGTCGGGGGGCCCGAACACCGGGGAGCTGTTTTTT. The chain has TRBV19 and TRBJ2-2; D may be TRBD2 (7 bases). The CDR3 runs to 16 residues. Trimming stripped 3 bases from V and 0 bases from J, with 11 bases between. In germline, CDR1 is LNHDA, CDR2 SQIVND (reference sequence). Full variable domain (rest looked up from reference TRBV19 and TRBJ2-2): DGGITQSPKYLFRKEGQNVTLSCEQNLNHDAMYWYRQDPGQGLRLIYYSQIVNDFQKGDIAEGYSVSREKKESFPLTVTSAQKNPTAFYLCASSMSGGPNTGELFFGEGSRLTVL.

The V call is TRBV6-1, the J call TRBJ1-2; perhaps TRBD1 as D (6 bases). This CDR3 contains 13 residues. The V gene lost 6 bases and the J gene lost 3 bases, with 11 bases spanning the gap. Germline-derived CDR1 and CDR2 are MNHNS and SASEGT. The CDR3 spells CASSGGLYYGYTF. Written as DNA, the CDR3 is TGTGCCAGCAGCGGGGGCCTTTACTATGGCTACACCTTC.

This chain connects TRBV4-2 to TRBJ2-7, with TRBD2 identical over 7 bases. Trimming took 0 bases from V and 2 from J; bases not matched to a gene: 7. The CDR3 extends over 16 amino acids. CDR1 and CDR2 (germline): LGHNA, YNFKEQ. The CDR3 sequence is CASSQESGGRAYEQYF. Here the CDR3 DNA reads TGTGCCAGCAGCCAAGAATCGGGGGGAAGGGCCTACGAGCAGTACTTC.

This chain links TRBV18 with TRBJ1-3; no clear D gene. V dropped 6 bases and J dropped 2 bases, with 5 bases sitting between them. Germline V gene data show CDR1 as KGHSH and CDR2 as LQKENI. CDR3 length equals 12 residues. The CDR3 loop is CASSPPGNTIYF. The CDR3 nucleotides are TGTGCCAGCTCCCCTCCTGGAAACACCATATATTTT. Full variable domain (rest looked up from reference TRBV18 and TRBJ1-3): NAGVMQNPRHLVRRRGQEARLRCSPMKGHSHVYWYRQLPEEGLKFMVYLQKENIIDESGMPKERFSAEFPKEGPSILRIQQVVRGDSAAYFCASSPPGNTIYFGEGSWLTVV.

CDR3 DNA: TGTGCCAGCAGTTTATCCCAGCGGGGAGAAGAGACCCAGTACTTC. Translating gives CASSLSQRGEETQYF. This rearrangement joins TRBV27 to TRBJ2-5; 7 bases map to TRBD2. Germline V gene sequence: CDR1 MNHEY, CDR2 SMNVEV (reference sequence). After removal of 0 bases from V and 3 bases from J, the junction contained 4 bases not matched to a gene. This CDR3 is 15 amino acids long.

The chain recombines TRBV4-2 with TRBJ2-7; the D gene is possibly TRBD2 (6 bases). Trimming cost V 0 bases and J 1 base, with 10 bases left between them. This CDR3 has 15 residues. CDR1 is LGHNA, CDR2 YNFKEQ, per germline. CDR3 sequence (DNA): TGTGCCAGCAGCCAAGACGGAGGGCCGTCCTACGAGCAGTACTTC. This codes for CASSQDGGPSYEQYF.

V and J are TRBV5-1 and TRBJ2-2; D is unresolved. The CDR3 has 15 residues. With 0 bases removed from V and 2 bases from J, the gap between germline ends came to 8 bases. The V gene's germline CDR1 is SGHRS and CDR2 YFSETQ. CDR3 nucleotides: TGCGCCAGCAGCTTGGATTACAGCAACACCGGGGAGCTGTTTTTT. Translation: CASSLDYSNTGELFF.

This clone was counted a few times. This chain joins TRBV6-6 and TRBJ1-5; tentative D call: TRBD1 (5 bases). Per germline, CDR1 MNHNY and CDR2 SVGAGI (reference sequence). V was shortened by 4 bases and J by 6 bases, with 10 bases between the two germline ends. CDR3 size: 13 residues. The CDR3 DNA reads TGTGCCAGCAGTTTGCAGGGTGGTCAGCCCCAGCATTTT. Residues: CASSLQGGQPQHF.

The chain joins TRBV2 to TRBJ2-1, with D perhaps TRBD2 (7 bases). The CDR3 covers 14 residues. The germline V and J ends were trimmed by 3 bases and 5 bases, with 11 bases remaining between them. Germline V gene lookup returns CDR1 SNHLY and CDR2 FYNNEI. In DNA, the CDR3 is TGTGCCAGCAGTGATGGGGGGGGGCACAATGAGCAGTTCTTC. Protein product: CASSDGGGHNEQFF.

The chain employs TRBV20-1 and TRBJ1-6; D gene ambiguous. V was clipped by 5 bases and J by 9 bases, with 5 bases between them. Germline V lookup: CDR1 DFQATT, CDR2 SNEGSKA (reference sequence). This CDR3 is 10 amino acids long. In DNA form, the CDR3 reads TGCAGTGCTGGGCTTTCACCCCTCCACTTT. This gives the protein CSAGLSPLHF.

This chain joins TRBV20-1 and TRBJ2-5, with D perhaps matching TRBD2 (6 bases). CDR3 length equals 11 residues. The V gene's germline CDR1 is DFQATT and CDR2 SNEGSKA (reference sequence). Trimming left V 7 bases short and J 5 bases short, with 11 bases between. The DNA of the CDR3 is TGCAGTGGGAGGGGTTCGGAGACCCAGTACTTC. The encoded protein is CSGRGSETQYF.

Only one count was recorded for this clone. This chain joins TRBV12-5 and TRBJ2-6; D perhaps matches TRBD1 (5 bases). The CDR3 extends over 14 amino acids. The germline V gene has CDR1 LGHNT and CDR2 FRNRAP. Trimming shortened V by 6 bases and J by 0 bases, and 6 bases separated the two germline ends. This chain's CDR3 is CASGRVSGANVLTF. CDR3 sequence (DNA): TGTGCTAGTGGCAGGGTCTCTGGGGCCAACGTCCTGACTTTC.

The rearrangement uses TRBV19 and TRBJ1-1, with a tentative D call TRBD1 (5 bases). The ends were cut back, 5 bases at V and 1 base at J, with 11 bases in the middle. This CDR3 comprises 14 residues. Looked up from germline, CDR1 is LNHDA and CDR2 is SQIVND (reference sequence). The chain's CDR3 is CASSVGERNTEAFF. CDR3 in DNA: TGTGCCAGTAGTGTGGGGGAGAGGAACACTGAAGCTTTCTTT.

The chain employs TRBV7-3 and TRBJ2-5; D remains ambiguous. The V gene lost 2 bases and the J gene lost 1 base, with 5 bases spanning the gap. CDR3 length: 13 amino acids. CDR1 is SGHTA and CDR2 is FQGTGA in the germline V gene. The CDR3 DNA reads as TGTGCCAGCAGCTTACGAGCCCAAGAGACCCAGTACTTC. Amino acids: CASSLRAQETQYF. The variable domain in full, completed from reference TRBV7-3 and TRBJ2-5, reads GAGVSQTPSNKVTEKGKYVELRCDPISGHTALYWYRQSLGQGPEFLIYFQGTGAADDSGLPNDRFFAVRPEGSVSTLKIQRTERGDSAVYLCASSLRAQETQYFGPGTRLLVL.

This clone is a singleton in its sample. The rearrangement uses TRBV5-4 and TRBJ1-4, with a weak D call TRBD1 (6 bases). CDR3 size: 15 residues. Trimming left V 0 bases short and J 8 bases short, with 14 bases between. CDR1 and CDR2 (germline): SGHNT, YYREEE (reference sequence). The CDR3 spells CASSLGGPGAEKLFF. Written as DNA, the CDR3 is TGTGCCAGCAGCTTGGGGGGGCCAGGGGCCGAAAAACTGTTTTTT.

This chain joins TRBV29-1 and TRBJ2-5, with unresolved D. This CDR3 comprises 10 residues. The germline V gene encodes CDR1 SQVTM and CDR2 ANQGSEA. Trimming pared 6 bases from V and 2 bases from J, leaving 4 bases between. CDR3 amino acids: CSVAQETQYF. The DNA for the CDR3 is TGCAGCGTCGCACAAGAGACCCAGTACTTC.

V and J are TRBV7-9 and TRBJ1-1; TRBD1 matches 10 bases. CDR3 size: 19 residues. In germline, CDR1 is SEHNR, CDR2 FQNEAQ (reference sequence). The trim removed 2 bases at V and 3 bases at J, leaving 15 bases unmatched. CDR3 amino acids: CASSLSKTTGTGVHTEAFF. CDR3 sequence (DNA): TGTGCCAGCAGCTTATCAAAAACCACCGGGACAGGGGTACACACTGAAGCTTTCTTT.

This clone is a singleton in its sample. The chain has TRBV28 and TRBJ2-7; D is possibly TRBD1 or TRBD2 (5 bases each). V was pared by 5 bases and J by 0 bases, with 29 bases between. Germline V CDR1 and CDR2: MDHEN, SYDVKM. The CDR3 has 20 amino acids. The CDR3 loop reads CASSSIAAGRVTISSYEQYF. DNA of the CDR3: TGTGCCAGCAGTAGTATCGCGGCAGGGCGGGTTACGATCTCCTCCTACGAGCAGTACTTC.

This clone is labeled medium-sized (0.01 to 0.1%). The chain has TRBV6-5 and TRBJ2-2; no firm D call. The CDR3 sequence is 13 residues long. Trimming cost V 7 bases and J 0 bases, with 6 bases left between them. Germline lookup yields CDR1 MNHEY and CDR2 SVGAGI. The chain's CDR3 is CASIGSNTGELFF. CDR3 nucleotides: TGTGCCAGCATCGGATCGAACACCGGGGAGCTGTTTTTT.

V usage is TRBV18 and J usage is TRBJ1-1; D gene ambiguous. The CDR3 runs 13 residues. The germline V gene encodes CDR1 KGHSH and CDR2 LQKENI. V lost 11 bases, J lost 1 base, and 14 bases lay in between. The CDR3 coding sequence is TGTGCCTGTGCAGATCAAGCGAACACTGAAGCTTTCTTT. Encoded protein: CACADQANTEAFF.